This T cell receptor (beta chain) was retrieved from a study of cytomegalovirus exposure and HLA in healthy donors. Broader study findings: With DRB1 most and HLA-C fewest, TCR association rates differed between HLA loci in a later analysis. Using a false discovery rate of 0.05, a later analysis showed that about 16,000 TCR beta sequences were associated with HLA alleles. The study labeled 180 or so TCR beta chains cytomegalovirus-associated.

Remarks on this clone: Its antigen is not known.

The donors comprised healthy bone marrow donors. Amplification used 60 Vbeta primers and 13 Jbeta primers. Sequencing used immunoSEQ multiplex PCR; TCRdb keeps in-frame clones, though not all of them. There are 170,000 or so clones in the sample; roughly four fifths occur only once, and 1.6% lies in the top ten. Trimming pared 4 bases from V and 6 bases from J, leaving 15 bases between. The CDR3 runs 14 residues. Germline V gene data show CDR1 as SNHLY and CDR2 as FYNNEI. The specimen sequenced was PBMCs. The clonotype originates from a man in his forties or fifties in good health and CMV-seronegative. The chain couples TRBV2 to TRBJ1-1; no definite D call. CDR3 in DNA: TGTGCCAGCAGTGGAGAGATAAGGAGGGCTGAAGCTTTCTTT. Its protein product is CASSGEIRRAEAFF.